What follows describes a single T cell receptor (beta chain). The antigen remains unidentified. Here immunoSEQ multiplex PCR was the method, and the copy in TCRdb shows in-frame clones only, minus some. In the table there are 90,000 to 150,000 clones, 80% to 90% of which are singletons. The sample belongs to a study of T cell responses to AZD1222 COVID-19 vaccine. Study observations and caveats: After two AZD1222 doses, spike-specific TCR breadth and depth rose versus day 0. The study reported that nearly half of spike-specific TCRs target unmutated variant regions.

The origin of this receptor is an adult in good health. Sequences were derived from peripheral blood, sampled on day 0 of AZD1222 vaccination.

The CDR3 DNA reads as TGTGCCAGCAGCTTAGGAGCGGGAGCTTTCCACGAGCAGTACTTC. It translates to CASSLGAGAFHEQYF. J is TRBJ2-7 and V is TRBV11-1; TRBD2 matches 8 bases. J gave up 5 bases and V 1 base, and 7 bases lay outside the gene matches. Germline V gene lookup returns CDR1 SGHAT and CDR2 FQDESV (reference sequence). The CDR3 is made up of 15 amino acids.